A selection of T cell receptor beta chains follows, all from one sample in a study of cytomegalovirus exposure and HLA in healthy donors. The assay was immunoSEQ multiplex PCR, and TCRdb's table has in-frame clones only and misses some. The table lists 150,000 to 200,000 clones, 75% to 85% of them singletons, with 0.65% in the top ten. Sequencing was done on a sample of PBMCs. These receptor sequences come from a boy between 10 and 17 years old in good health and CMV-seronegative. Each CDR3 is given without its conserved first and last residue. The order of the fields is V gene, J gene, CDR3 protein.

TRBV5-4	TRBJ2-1	ASRHSGTSGYNEQF
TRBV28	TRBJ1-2	ASSLWGAQYNGYT
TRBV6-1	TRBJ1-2	AYGGLPGVGGYT
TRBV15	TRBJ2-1	ATSRERTGNNEQF
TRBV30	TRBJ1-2	AWSVPGRANYGYT
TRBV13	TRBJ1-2	ASSSRDSRFYGYT
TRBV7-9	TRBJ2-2	ASSARLAGGTTGELF
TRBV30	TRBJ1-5	AWSLGPGPQH
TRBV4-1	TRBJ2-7	ASSQLGGPNYEQY
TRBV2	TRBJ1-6	ASSEESPATSPLH
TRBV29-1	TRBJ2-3	SVDVDSGTDTQY
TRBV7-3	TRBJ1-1	ASSPSIDRPRTEAF
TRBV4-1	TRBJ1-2	ASSQLYPGTGSGYT
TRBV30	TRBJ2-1	AWESGGADNEQF
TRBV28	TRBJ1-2	ASMTGGARGYT
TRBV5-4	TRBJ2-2	ASSKPAGGSGELF
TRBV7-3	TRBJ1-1	ASSLGRNTEAF
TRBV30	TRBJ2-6	AWARGGANVLT
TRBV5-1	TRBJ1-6	ASSLGGNNSPLH
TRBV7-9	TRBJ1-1	SSSASDQAF
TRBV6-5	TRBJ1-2	ASSYQGGRGRLGYT
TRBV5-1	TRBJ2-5	ASSLDGLAVQETQY
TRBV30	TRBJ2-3	AWTRMAILGDTQY
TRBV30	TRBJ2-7	AWSRDRVVYEQY
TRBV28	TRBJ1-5	ASSLGQANQPQH
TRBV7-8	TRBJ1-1	ASSSTGIHTEAF
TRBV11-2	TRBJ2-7	ASITTDRGYEQY
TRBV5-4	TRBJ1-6	ASSLLRGFANNSPLH
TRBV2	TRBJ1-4	ASSGAEGFLNEKLF
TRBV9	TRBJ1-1	ASSLGQGPFLNTEAF
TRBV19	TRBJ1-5	ASSIVAERQPQH
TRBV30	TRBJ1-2	AWMTLDIYGYT
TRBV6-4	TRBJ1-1	ASSDREGTEAF
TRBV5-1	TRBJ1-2	ASSLDREGGYT
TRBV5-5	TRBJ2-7	ASSLTSGSSYEQY
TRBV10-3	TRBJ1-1	AISETLDRMKGEAF
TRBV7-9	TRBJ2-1	SSSLAGTSGKSYNEQF
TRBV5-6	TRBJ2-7	ASSLAGSSSYEQY
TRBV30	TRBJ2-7	AWHQVSGEQY
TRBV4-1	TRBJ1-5	ASSQAGTGGLPQH
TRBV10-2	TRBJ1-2	ASRGWRNYGYT